Presented here are 13 T cell receptor beta chains from one specimen sequenced in a study of T cell responses to AZD1222 COVID-19 vaccine. Repertoires were generated with immunoSEQ multiplex PCR, while TCRdb's copy carries only in-frame clones and drops some. Here the sample spans 120,000 to 150,000 clones, under 90% being singletons. The sample in question was peripheral blood, obtained 28 days after the second AZD1222 dose. The receptors were sampled from an adult who received the AZD1222 COVID-19 vaccine.

This clone has only a few counts. The rearrangement links TRBV6-5 to TRBJ1-6; no reliable D call. The CDR3 contains 16 residues. The germline V gene encodes CDR1 MNHEY and CDR2 SVGAGI. V lost 0 bases, J lost 1 base, and 7 bases lay in between. The CDR3: CASSYSTRSYNSPLHF. CDR3 coding DNA: TGTGCCAGCAGTTACTCTACACGGTCCTATAATTCACCCCTCCACTTT.

This chain connects TRBV7-8 to TRBJ2-3, with TRBD2 identical over 10 bases. Germline CDR1 and CDR2: SGHVS and FQNEAQ. With 2 bases clipped from V and 6 bases from J, the junction kept 2 bases outside the gene matches. The CDR3 contains 14 residues. CDR3 sequence: CASSLLAGADTQYF. Here the CDR3 DNA reads TGTGCCAGCAGCTTACTAGCGGGAGCCGATACGCAGTATTTT.

The rearrangement joins TRBV19 to TRBJ1-6, with 9 bases fitting TRBD1. The CDR3 is 14 amino acids. Per germline, CDR1 LNHDA and CDR2 SQIVND (reference sequence). J gave up 9 bases and V 6 bases, and 6 bases lay outside the gene matches. CDR3 amino acids: CASSTGTGSSPLHF. CDR3 DNA: TGTGCCAGTAGCACCGGGACAGGGAGTTCACCCCTCCACTTT. Combining the CDR3 with reference TRBV19 and TRBJ1-6 gives the whole variable domain DGGITQSPKYLFRKEGQNVTLSCEQNLNHDAMYWYRQDPGQGLRLIYYSQIVNDFQKGDIAEGYSVSREKKESFPLTVTSAQKNPTAFYLCASSTGTGSSPLHFGNGTRLTVT.

This clone appeared a single time. This chain links TRBV20-1 with TRBJ2-1; D is uncertain. The V and J ends lost 1 base and 6 bases respectively, with 4 bases between them. CDR3 size: 11 residues. CDR1 is DFQATT and CDR2 is SNEGSKA in the germline V gene (reference sequence). CDR3 coding DNA: TGCAGTGCTAGAGCCATCAATGAGCAGTTCTTC. Its translation is CSARAINEQFF.

This chain uses TRBV15 with TRBJ2-4; D call uncertain. V lost 2 bases and J lost 6, with 5 bases in between. Per germline, CDR1 LNHNV and CDR2 YYDKDF (reference sequence). The CDR3 is 12 residues long. The CDR3 DNA reads as TGTGCCACCAGCAGATCCGGAAACATTCAGTACTTC. It codes for CATSRSGNIQYF.

The CDR3 reads CASSLALGTEQFF. The CDR3 region has the DNA TGTGCCAGCAGTTTAGCGCTAGGGACCGAGCAGTTCTTC. The chain recombines TRBV12-3 or TRBV12-4 with TRBJ2-1; tentatively, D is TRBD1 or TRBD2 (5 bases each). Trimming shortened V by 0 bases and J by 10 bases, and 10 bases separated the two germline ends. The CDR3 is made up of 13 amino acids.

The J gene is TRBJ1-6, the V gene TRBV28; D is ambiguous. This CDR3 is built from 15 residues. The germline V gene has CDR1 MDHEN and CDR2 SYDVKM. With 4 bases removed from V and 6 bases from J, the gap between germline ends came to 13 bases. The CDR3 coding sequence is TGTGCCAGCAGTTCCGTACAGCTGGGTAATTCACCCCTCCACTTT. Translation gives CASSSVQLGNSPLHF.

The CDR3 region has the DNA TGTGCCAGTAAGGATAGGACGACCACCACCGGGGAGCTGTTTTTT. Translating it yields CASKDRTTTTGELFF. The genes are TRBV19 and TRBJ2-2; D not resolved. The CDR3 is made up of 15 amino acids. V lost 7 bases, J lost 4 bases, and 16 bases lay in between. The germline CDR1 and CDR2 sequences are LNHDA and SQIVND (reference sequence). The entire variable domain, with the rest obtained from reference TRBV19 and TRBJ2-2, is as follows: DGGITQSPKYLFRKEGQNVTLSCEQNLNHDAMYWYRQDPGQGLRLIYYSQIVNDFQKGDIAEGYSVSREKKESFPLTVTSAQKNPTAFYLCASKDRTTTTGELFFGEGSRLTVL.

The chain is built from TRBV7-6 and TRBJ1-1, with 7 nucleotides matching TRBD1. After removal of 0 bases from V and 4 bases from J, the junction contained 8 bases not matched to a gene. The CDR3 totals 16 residues. Germline V lookup: CDR1 SGHVS, CDR2 FNYEAQ. CDR3 in amino acids: CASSLADAQGGTEAFF. The CDR3 DNA sequence: TGTGCCAGCAGCTTAGCGGACGCGCAGGGGGGCACTGAAGCTTTCTTT.

CDR3 nucleotides: TGCGCCAGCAGCTTGCTCAGGGGTACCTACAATGAGCAGTTCTTC. It specifies CASSLLRGTYNEQFF. V is TRBV5-1 and J is TRBJ2-1; D possibly corresponds to TRBD1 (6 bases). V was shortened by 1 base and J by 2 bases, with 10 bases between the two germline ends. The CDR3 has 15 residues. Germline-derived CDR1 and CDR2 are SGHRS and YFSETQ.

This chain links TRBV9 with TRBJ2-5; TRBD1 might be the D (7 bases). The CDR3 has 14 amino acids. The germline V gene has CDR1 SGDLS and CDR2 YYNGEE. Trimming left V 0 bases short and J 13 bases short, with 19 bases between. Written as DNA, the CDR3 is TGTGCCAGCAGCGTAGAACGAGCAGGGGGGCCTAGGTACTTC. Translated: CASSVERAGGPRYF.

The V gene is TRBV19, the J gene TRBJ1-4; D uncertain. V was clipped by 0 bases and J by 5 bases, with 19 bases between them. The germline gives CDR1 LNHDA, CDR2 SQIVND (reference sequence). CDR3 length equals 18 residues. CDR3 in amino acids: CASSIDNLGGRTNEKLFF. CDR3 coding DNA: TGTGCCAGTAGTATAGATAACCTTGGCGGACGCACAAATGAAAAACTGTTTTTT.

This chain connects TRBV5-5 to TRBJ1-4; TRBD1 aligns across 7 bases. V shed 7 bases and J 7 bases; nucleotides not matched to a gene: 7. The germline CDR1 and CDR2 sequences are SGHKS and YYEKEE (reference sequence). CDR3 length: 13 residues. The CDR3 DNA is TGTGCCAGCTCCCAGGGGGGTGGTGAAAAACTGTTTTTT. Protein product: CASSQGGGEKLFF.